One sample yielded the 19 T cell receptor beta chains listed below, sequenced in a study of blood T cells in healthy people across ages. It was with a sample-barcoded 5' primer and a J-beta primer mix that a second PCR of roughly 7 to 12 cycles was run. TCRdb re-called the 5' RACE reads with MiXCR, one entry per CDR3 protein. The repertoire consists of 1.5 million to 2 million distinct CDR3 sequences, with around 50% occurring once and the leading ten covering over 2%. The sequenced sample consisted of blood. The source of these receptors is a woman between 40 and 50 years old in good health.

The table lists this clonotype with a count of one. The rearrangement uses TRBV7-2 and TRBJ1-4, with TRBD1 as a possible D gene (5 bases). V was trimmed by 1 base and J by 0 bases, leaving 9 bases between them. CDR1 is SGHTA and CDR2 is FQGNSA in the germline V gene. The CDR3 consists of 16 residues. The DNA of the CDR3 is TGTGCCAGCAGCTTAGGGACAACATCAACTAATGAAAAACTGTTTTTT. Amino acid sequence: CASSLGTTSTNEKLFF.

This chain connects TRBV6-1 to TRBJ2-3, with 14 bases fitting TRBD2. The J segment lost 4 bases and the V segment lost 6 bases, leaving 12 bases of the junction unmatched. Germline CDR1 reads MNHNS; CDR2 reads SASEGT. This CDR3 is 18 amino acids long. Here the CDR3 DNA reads TGTGCCAGCAGCTCCCAAAAGACTAGCGGGGGGGCTGCAGATACGCAGTATTTT. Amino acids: CASSSQKTSGGAADTQYF.

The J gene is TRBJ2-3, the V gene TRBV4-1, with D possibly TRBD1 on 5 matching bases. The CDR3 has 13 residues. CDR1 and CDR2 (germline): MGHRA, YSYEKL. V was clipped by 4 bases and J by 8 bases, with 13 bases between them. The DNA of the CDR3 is TGCGCCAGCAGCCCTCGGACACCCCCTACGCAGTATTTT. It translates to CASSPRTPPTQYF.

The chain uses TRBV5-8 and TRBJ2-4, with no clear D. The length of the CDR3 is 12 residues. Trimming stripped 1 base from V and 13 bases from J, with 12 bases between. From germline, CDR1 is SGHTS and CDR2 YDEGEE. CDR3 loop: CASSLTPAEQYF. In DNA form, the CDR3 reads TGTGCCAGCAGCTTGACTCCCGCTGAGCAGTACTTC.

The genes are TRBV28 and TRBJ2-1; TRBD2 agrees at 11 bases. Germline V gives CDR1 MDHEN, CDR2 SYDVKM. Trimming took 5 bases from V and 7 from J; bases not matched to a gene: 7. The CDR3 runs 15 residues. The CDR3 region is CASSPTSGGENEQFF. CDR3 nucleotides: TGTGCCAGCAGTCCTACTAGCGGGGGAGAAAATGAGCAGTTCTTC. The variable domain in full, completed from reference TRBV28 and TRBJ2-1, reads DVKVTQSSRYLVKRTGEKVFLECVQDMDHENMFWYRQDPGLGLRLIYFSYDVKMKEKGDIPEGYSVSREKKERFSLILESASTNQTSMYLCASSPTSGGENEQFFGPGTRLTVL.

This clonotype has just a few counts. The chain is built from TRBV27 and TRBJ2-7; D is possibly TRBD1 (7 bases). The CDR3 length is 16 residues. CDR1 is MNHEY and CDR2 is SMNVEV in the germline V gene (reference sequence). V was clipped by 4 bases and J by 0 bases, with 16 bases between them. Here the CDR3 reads CASSSETGRLSYEQYF. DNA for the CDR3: TGTGCCAGCAGTTCCGAGACAGGGAGGCTCTCCTACGAGCAGTACTTC.

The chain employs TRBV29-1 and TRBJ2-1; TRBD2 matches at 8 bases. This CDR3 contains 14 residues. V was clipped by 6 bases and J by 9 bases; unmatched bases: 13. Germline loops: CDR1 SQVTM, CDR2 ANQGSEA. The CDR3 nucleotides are TGCAGCGTGGGAAGCGGGAGTGCGATCAGTGAGCAGTTCTTC. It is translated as CSVGSGSAISEQFF.

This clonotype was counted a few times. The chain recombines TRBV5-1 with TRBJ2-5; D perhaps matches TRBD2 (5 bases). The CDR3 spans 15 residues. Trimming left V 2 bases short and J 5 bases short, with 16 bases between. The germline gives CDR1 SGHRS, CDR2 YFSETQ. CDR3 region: CASSLGADFGETQYF. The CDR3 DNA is TGCGCCAGCAGCTTAGGAGCGGATTTCGGGGAGACCCAGTACTTC.

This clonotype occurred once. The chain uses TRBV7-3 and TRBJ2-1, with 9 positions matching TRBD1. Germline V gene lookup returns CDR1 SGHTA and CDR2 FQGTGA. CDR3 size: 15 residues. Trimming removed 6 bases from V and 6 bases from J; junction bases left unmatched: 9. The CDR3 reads CASRDGQGQGNEQFF. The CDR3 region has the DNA TGTGCCAGCAGGGATGGGCAGGGACAGGGCAATGAGCAGTTCTTC. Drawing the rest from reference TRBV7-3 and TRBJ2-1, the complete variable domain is GAGVSQTPSNKVTEKGKYVELRCDPISGHTALYWYRQSLGQGPEFLIYFQGTGAADDSGLPNDRFFAVRPEGSVSTLKIQRTERGDSAVYLCASRDGQGQGNEQFFGPGTRLTVL.

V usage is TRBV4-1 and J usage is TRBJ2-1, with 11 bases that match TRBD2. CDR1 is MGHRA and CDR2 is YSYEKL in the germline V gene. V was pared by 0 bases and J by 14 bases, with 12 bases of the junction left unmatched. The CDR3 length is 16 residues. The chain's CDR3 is CASSQDWASGGPVKFF. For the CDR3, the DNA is TGCGCCAGCAGCCAAGATTGGGCTAGCGGGGGGCCAGTTAAGTTCTTC.

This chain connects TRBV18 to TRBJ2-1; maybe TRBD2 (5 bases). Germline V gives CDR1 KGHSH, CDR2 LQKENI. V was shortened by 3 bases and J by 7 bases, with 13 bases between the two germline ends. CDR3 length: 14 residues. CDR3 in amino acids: CASSPSGIINEQFF. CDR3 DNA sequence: TGTGCCAGCTCACCTTCCGGGATTATAAATGAGCAGTTCTTC. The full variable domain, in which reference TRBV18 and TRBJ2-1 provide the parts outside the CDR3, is NAGVMQNPRHLVRRRGQEARLRCSPMKGHSHVYWYRQLPEEGLKFMVYLQKENIIDESGMPKERFSAEFPKEGPSILRIQQVVRGDSAAYFCASSPSGIINEQFFGPGTRLTVL.

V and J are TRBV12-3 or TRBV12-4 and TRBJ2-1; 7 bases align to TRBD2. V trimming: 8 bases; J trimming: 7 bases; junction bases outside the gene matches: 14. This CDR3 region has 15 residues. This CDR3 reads CASSPGRERWNEQFF. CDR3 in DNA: TGTGCCAGCTCCCCAGGGAGGGAGAGGTGGAATGAGCAGTTCTTC.

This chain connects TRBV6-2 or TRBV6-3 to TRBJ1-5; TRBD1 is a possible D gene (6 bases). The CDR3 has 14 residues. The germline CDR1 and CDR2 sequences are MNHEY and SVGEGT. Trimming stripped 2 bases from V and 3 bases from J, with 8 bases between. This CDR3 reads CASSYGGPNQPQHF. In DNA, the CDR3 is TGTGCCAGCAGTTACGGGGGCCCCAATCAGCCCCAGCATTTT.

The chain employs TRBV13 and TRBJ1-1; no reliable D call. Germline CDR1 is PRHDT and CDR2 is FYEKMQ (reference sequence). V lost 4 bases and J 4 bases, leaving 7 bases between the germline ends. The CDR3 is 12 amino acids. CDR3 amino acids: CASSSYRTEAFF. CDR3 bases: TGTGCCAGCAGCTCCTATCGCACTGAAGCTTTCTTT.

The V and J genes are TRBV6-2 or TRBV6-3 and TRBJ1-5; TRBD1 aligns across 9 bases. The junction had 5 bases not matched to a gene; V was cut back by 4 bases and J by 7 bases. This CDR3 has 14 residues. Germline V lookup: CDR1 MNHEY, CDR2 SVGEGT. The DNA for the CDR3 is TGTGCCAGCAGTTCGGGGGACAGGGAACAGCCCCAGCATTTT. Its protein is CASSSGDREQPQHF.

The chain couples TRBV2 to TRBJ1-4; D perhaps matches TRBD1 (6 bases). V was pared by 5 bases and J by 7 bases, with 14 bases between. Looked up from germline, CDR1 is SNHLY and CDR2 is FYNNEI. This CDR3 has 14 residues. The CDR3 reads CASSTGTRGEKLFF. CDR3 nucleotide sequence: TGTGCCAGCAGTACCGGGACACGAGGTGAAAAACTGTTTTTT.

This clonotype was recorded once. CDR3 in amino acids: CASSFRSGITVDEQFF. CDR3 coding DNA: TGTGCCAGCAGTTTTCGGTCAGGGATTACAGTCGATGAGCAGTTCTTC. V usage is TRBV12-3 or TRBV12-4 and J usage is TRBJ2-1, with a tentative D call TRBD1 (5 bases). CDR3 size: 16 residues. V shed 3 bases and J shed 8 bases, with 20 bases lying between them.

The CDR3, as DNA: TGCAGTGCTAGAGTGGGTAGCGGGGCGCTACCTACGCAGTATTTT. Translation gives CSARVGSGALPTQYF. This sequence joins TRBV20-1 and TRBJ2-3; 8 bases align to TRBD2. V dropped 1 base and J dropped 8; count of bases not matched to a gene: 11. This CDR3 comprises 15 residues. Germline V lookup: CDR1 DFQATT, CDR2 SNEGSKA (reference sequence).

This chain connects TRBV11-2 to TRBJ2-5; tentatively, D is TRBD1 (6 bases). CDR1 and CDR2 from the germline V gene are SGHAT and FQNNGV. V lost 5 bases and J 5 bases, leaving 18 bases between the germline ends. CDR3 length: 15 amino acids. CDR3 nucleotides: TGTGCCAGCAGCGTCGTTACAGGGTTGACGGAGACCCAGTACTTC. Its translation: CASSVVTGLTETQYF.